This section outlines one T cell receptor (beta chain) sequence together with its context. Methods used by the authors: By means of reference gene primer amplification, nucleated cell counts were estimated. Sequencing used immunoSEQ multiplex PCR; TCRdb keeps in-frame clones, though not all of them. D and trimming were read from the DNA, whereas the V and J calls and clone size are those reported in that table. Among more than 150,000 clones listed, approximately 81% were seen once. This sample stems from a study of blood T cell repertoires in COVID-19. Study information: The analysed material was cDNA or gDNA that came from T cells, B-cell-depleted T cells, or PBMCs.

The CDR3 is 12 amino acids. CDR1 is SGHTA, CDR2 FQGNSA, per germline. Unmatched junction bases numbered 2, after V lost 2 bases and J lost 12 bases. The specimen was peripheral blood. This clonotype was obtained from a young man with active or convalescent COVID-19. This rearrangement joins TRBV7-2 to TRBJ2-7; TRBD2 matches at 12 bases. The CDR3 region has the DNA TGTGCCAGCAGCTTATCTAGCGGGAGGGGGTACTTC. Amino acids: CASSLSSGRGYF.